Listed below are T cell receptor beta chains from one sample, sequenced in a study of shared clonotypes between healthy human individuals. Produced via immunoSEQ multiplex PCR; TCRdb's table is partial and in-frame only. The table includes around 600,000 clones, 95% to 98% detected once. The sequenced sample consisted of naive CD4+ T cells sorted from blood. The receptors here all came from a woman aged 25 to 39 in good health. Each CDR3 is given with its conserved first and last residue. Each record gives: V gene, J gene, D gene, clone size, CDR3 protein, CDR3 DNA. D genes are given only for firm matches. Only some rows state a clone size, as once, few, many or a class for expanded clones.

v_call: TRBV7-9; j_call: TRBJ2-5; d_call: .; clone_size: .; cdr3_aa: CASSLDNLEETQYF; cdr3_nt: TGTGCCAGCAGCTTAGATAATCTTGAAGAGACCCAGTACTTC
v_call: TRBV7-2; j_call: TRBJ2-7; d_call: TRBD2; clone_size: .; cdr3_aa: CASSLGGGEQYF; cdr3_nt: TGTGCCAGCAGCTTAGGCGGGGGCGAGCAGTACTTC
v_call: TRBV11-3; j_call: TRBJ2-1; d_call: .; clone_size: .; cdr3_aa: CASSFRNSYNEQFF; cdr3_nt: TGTGCCAGCAGCTTCCGAAACTCCTACAATGAGCAGTTCTTC
v_call: TRBV28; j_call: TRBJ2-3; d_call: TRBD2; clone_size: .; cdr3_aa: CASSLKLAGADTQYF; cdr3_nt: TGTGCCAGCAGTTTGAAACTAGCGGGGGCAGATACGCAGTATTTT
v_call: TRBV15; j_call: TRBJ2-7; d_call: TRBD2; clone_size: .; cdr3_aa: CATSRGGGGYEQYF; cdr3_nt: TGTGCCACCAGCAGAGGAGGCGGGGGATACGAGCAGTACTTC
v_call: TRBV5-8; j_call: TRBJ2-2; d_call: .; clone_size: .; cdr3_aa: CASSPSLGESTGELFF; cdr3_nt: TGTGCCAGCAGCCCTTCTTTGGGGGAGTCGACCGGGGAGCTGTTTTTT
v_call: TRBV5-1; j_call: TRBJ2-3; d_call: .; clone_size: .; cdr3_aa: CASRGASTDTQYF; cdr3_nt: TGCGCCAGCCGCGGGGCTAGCACAGATACGCAGTATTTT
v_call: TRBV9; j_call: TRBJ2-3; d_call: .; clone_size: .; cdr3_aa: CASSPTLDTQYF; cdr3_nt: TGTGCCAGCAGCCCGACTCTAGATACGCAGTATTTT
v_call: TRBV28; j_call: TRBJ2-7; d_call: .; clone_size: .; cdr3_aa: CASSFLTDYYSYEQYF; cdr3_nt: TGTGCCAGCAGTTTTTTGACAGACTATTATTCCTACGAGCAGTACTTC
v_call: TRBV18; j_call: TRBJ1-1; d_call: .; clone_size: .; cdr3_aa: CASSERNTEAFF; cdr3_nt: TGTGCCAGCTCAGAGAGGAACACTGAAGCTTTCTTT
v_call: TRBV7-9; j_call: TRBJ2-2; d_call: .; clone_size: .; cdr3_aa: CASSYVRSTGELFF; cdr3_nt: TGTGCCAGCAGCTACGTCAGGAGCACCGGGGAGCTGTTTTTT
v_call: TRBV5-1; j_call: TRBJ1-2; d_call: .; clone_size: .; cdr3_aa: CASSLGTINYGYTF; cdr3_nt: TGCGCCAGCAGCTTGGGTACGATTAACTATGGCTACACCTTC
v_call: TRBV10-3; j_call: TRBJ1-5; d_call: .; clone_size: .; cdr3_aa: CAISSNPGGQPQHF; cdr3_nt: TGTGCCATCAGTTCAAACCCGGGGGGTCAGCCCCAGCATTTT
v_call: TRBV7-2; j_call: TRBJ2-2; d_call: TRBD1; clone_size: .; cdr3_aa: CASSLAGQLNTGELFF; cdr3_nt: TGTGCCAGCAGCTTAGCGGGACAGCTGAACACCGGGGAGCTGTTTTTT
v_call: TRBV29-1; j_call: TRBJ2-1; d_call: .; clone_size: .; cdr3_aa: CSVLVLKGSTWRNEQFF; cdr3_nt: TGCAGCGTCCTGGTGCTGAAGGGATCTACCTGGAGGAATGAGCAGTTCTTC
v_call: TRBV10-1; j_call: TRBJ2-7; d_call: .; clone_size: .; cdr3_aa: CASSESTVLAHYEQYF; cdr3_nt: TGCGCCAGCAGTGAGTCGACGGTGCTAGCACACTACGAGCAGTACTTC
v_call: TRBV28; j_call: TRBJ2-3; d_call: .; clone_size: .; cdr3_aa: CASSFHRLRRSTDTQYF; cdr3_nt: TGTGCCAGCAGTTTTCACCGACTAAGGAGGAGCACAGATACGCAGTATTTT
v_call: TRBV27; j_call: TRBJ2-6; d_call: .; clone_size: .; cdr3_aa: CASSLRRGTGANVLTF; cdr3_nt: TGTGCCAGCAGTCTTCGCAGGGGTACTGGGGCCAACGTCCTGACTTTC
v_call: TRBV5-4; j_call: TRBJ1-3; d_call: .; clone_size: .; cdr3_aa: CASSLDPLSSGNTIYF; cdr3_nt: TGTGCCAGCAGCTTGGATCCGCTGAGCTCTGGAAACACCATATATTTT
v_call: TRBV12-5; j_call: TRBJ2-6; d_call: .; clone_size: .; cdr3_aa: CASGSGCAGQSRANVLTF; cdr3_nt: TGTGCTAGTGGTAGCGGATGTGCAGGACAAAGTCGGGCCAACGTCCTGACTTTC
v_call: TRBV7-3; j_call: TRBJ2-1; d_call: TRBD2; clone_size: .; cdr3_aa: CASSLTGLAGNNEQFF; cdr3_nt: TGTGCCAGCAGCTTAACGGGACTAGCGGGGAACAATGAGCAGTTCTTC
v_call: TRBV5-1; j_call: TRBJ2-7; d_call: TRBD1; clone_size: .; cdr3_aa: CASSSPDRGTYEQYF; cdr3_nt: TGCGCCAGCAGCTCCCCGGACAGGGGAACCTACGAGCAGTACTTC
v_call: TRBV7-6; j_call: TRBJ1-1; d_call: .; clone_size: once; cdr3_aa: CASSLALLDTEAFF; cdr3_nt: TGTGCCAGCAGCTTAGCCTTACTGGACACTGAAGCTTTCTTT
v_call: TRBV11-1; j_call: TRBJ2-7; d_call: .; clone_size: once; cdr3_aa: CASRHAQLRPVPYEQYF; cdr3_nt: TGTGCCAGCAGGCACGCACAGCTGCGGCCCGTCCCCTACGAGCAGTACTTC
v_call: TRBV19; j_call: TRBJ1-5; d_call: .; clone_size: .; cdr3_aa: CASSGTVPGPQHF; cdr3_nt: TGTGCCAGTAGTGGGACGGTGCCGGGGCCCCAGCATTTT
v_call: TRBV19; j_call: TRBJ1-1; d_call: .; clone_size: .; cdr3_aa: CASREGWTEAFF; cdr3_nt: TGTGCCAGTAGGGAGGGGTGGACTGAAGCTTTCTTT
v_call: TRBV11-2; j_call: TRBJ2-3; d_call: .; clone_size: once; cdr3_aa: CASSVGDTQYF; cdr3_nt: TGTGCCAGCAGCGTGGGGGATACGCAGTATTTT
v_call: TRBV19; j_call: TRBJ2-1; d_call: .; clone_size: .; cdr3_aa: CASSVVAIPYNEQFF; cdr3_nt: TGTGCCAGTAGTGTAGTAGCAATCCCTTACAATGAGCAGTTCTTC
v_call: TRBV5-5; j_call: TRBJ2-7; d_call: .; clone_size: .; cdr3_aa: CASTLSTLTSHEQYF; cdr3_nt: TGTGCCAGCACCCTATCGACCCTGACGAGCCACGAGCAGTACTTC
v_call: TRBV7-8; j_call: TRBJ2-7; d_call: TRBD1; clone_size: .; cdr3_aa: CASSTRDSQTYEQYF; cdr3_nt: TGTGCCAGCAGCACCCGGGACAGTCAAACCTACGAGCAGTACTTC
v_call: TRBV29-1; j_call: TRBJ2-5; d_call: TRBD2; clone_size: .; cdr3_aa: CSVVAGGTQYF; cdr3_nt: TGCAGCGTTGTGGCGGGGGGGACCCAGTACTTC
v_call: TRBV28; j_call: TRBJ1-1; d_call: .; clone_size: .; cdr3_aa: CASSLQAEAFF; cdr3_nt: TGTGCCAGCAGTTTACAGGCAGAAGCTTTCTTT